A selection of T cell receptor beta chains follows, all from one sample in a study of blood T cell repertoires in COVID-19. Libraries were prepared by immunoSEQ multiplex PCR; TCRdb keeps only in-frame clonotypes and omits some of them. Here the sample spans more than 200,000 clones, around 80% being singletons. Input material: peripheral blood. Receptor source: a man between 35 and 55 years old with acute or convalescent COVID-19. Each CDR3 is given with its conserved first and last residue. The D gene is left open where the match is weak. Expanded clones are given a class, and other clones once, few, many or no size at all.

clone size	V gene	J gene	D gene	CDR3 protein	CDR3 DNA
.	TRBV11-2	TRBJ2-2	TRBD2	CASSRLADTGELFF	TGTGCCAGCAGCCGACTAGCAGACACCGGGGAGCTGTTTTTT
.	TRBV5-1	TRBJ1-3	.	CASTTDGASGNTIYF	TGCGCCAGCACGACCGACGGAGCCTCTGGAAACACCATATATTTT
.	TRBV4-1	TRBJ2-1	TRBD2	CASSQKETSELHNEQFF	TGCGCCAGCAGCCAAAAGGAAACTAGCGAGCTTCACAATGAGCAGTTCTTC
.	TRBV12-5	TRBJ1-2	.	CASGLFGVSYGYTF	TGTGCTAGTGGTTTGTTCGGGGTGAGCTATGGCTACACCTTC
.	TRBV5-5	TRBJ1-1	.	CASRPPQGLNTEAFF	TGTGCCAGCAGGCCCCCCCAGGGGTTAAACACTGAAGCTTTCTTT
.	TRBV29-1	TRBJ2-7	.	CSAYKTGGIHEQYF	TGCAGCGCCTATAAAACAGGAGGGATACACGAGCAGTACTTC
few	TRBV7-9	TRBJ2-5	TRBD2	CASSLDGTSGMFEDTQYF	TGTGCCAGCAGCTTAGACGGGACTAGCGGGATGTTCGAAGATACCCAGTACTTC
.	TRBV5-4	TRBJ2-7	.	CASSPDLPTYEQYF	TGTGCCAGCAGCCCCGACTTACCTACCTACGAGCAGTACTTC
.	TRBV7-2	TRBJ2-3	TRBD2	CASSLYGTSGVNTQYF	TGTGCCAGCAGCTTATATGGGACTAGCGGCGTCAATACGCAGTATTTT
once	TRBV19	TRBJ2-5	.	CASSNRGLDQYF	TGTGCCAGTAGTAATCGTGGCCTTGACCAGTACTTC
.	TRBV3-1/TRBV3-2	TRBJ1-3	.	CASSQDISDIGNTIYF	TGTGCCAGCAGCCAAGATATTTCGGACATTGGAAACACCATATATTTT
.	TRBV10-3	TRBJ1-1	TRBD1	CAISRQGSSTEAFF	TGTGCCATCAGCCGACAGGGGAGTAGCACTGAAGCTTTCTTT
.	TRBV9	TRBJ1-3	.	CASSVERQGNSGNTIYF	TGTGCCAGCAGCGTAGAGAGGCAGGGAAACTCTGGAAACACCATATATTTT
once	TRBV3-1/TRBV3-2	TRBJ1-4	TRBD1	CASSRFARGLGEKLFF	TGTGCCAGCAGCCGTTTCGCCAGGGGGCTAGGGGAAAAACTGTTTTTT
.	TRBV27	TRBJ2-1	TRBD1	CASSFDRGKYNEQFF	TGTGCCAGCAGTTTCGACAGGGGGAAGTACAATGAGCAGTTCTTC
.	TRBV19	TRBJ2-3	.	CASRTSPGAGGTDTQYF	TGTGCCAGTAGAACTTCGCCGGGGGCGGGGGGCACAGATACGCAGTATTTT
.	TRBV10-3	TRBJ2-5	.	CAISDDSMGAQYF	TGTGCCATCAGTGATGACTCCATGGGAGCCCAGTACTTC
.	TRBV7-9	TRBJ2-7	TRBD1	CASSGTGYEQYF	TGTGCCAGCAGCGGGACAGGCTACGAGCAGTACTTC